This is a list of T cell receptor beta chains from one sample in a study of low-dose radiotherapy and immunotherapy resistance in tumors. TCRdb reprocessed the reads with MiXCR, giving one entry per CDR3 protein. The table records tens of thousands of distinct CDR3 sequences, about a quarter of them present only once. The material was PBMCs, obtained before treatment. The source of these receptors is a male donor with rectosigmoid adenocarcinoma. Both conserved end residues are part of each CDR3.

CDR3: CASSLRGTGANVLTF
J: TRBJ2-6
V: TRBV12-3/TRBV12-4

CDR3: CATSLGGGRAGYNEQFF
J: TRBJ2-1
V: TRBV24-1

CDR3: CAVQQGAGANVLTF
J: TRBJ2-6
V: TRBV19

CDR3: CASSVVTDTQYF
J: TRBJ2-3
V: TRBV28

CDR3: CASSSTTGASGYGYTF
J: TRBJ1-2
V: TRBV7-8

CDR3: CASSWEGGPSDTQYF
J: TRBJ2-3
V: TRBV7-2

CDR3: CSAPFGGLYEQYF
J: TRBJ2-7
V: TRBV20-1

CDR3: CASRKESSYNEQFF
J: TRBJ2-1
V: TRBV11-1

CDR3: CASTRLRQETQYF
J: TRBJ2-5
V: TRBV6-1

CDR3: CASSPPSQAEAFF
J: TRBJ1-1
V: TRBV18

CDR3: CAISAELRTGGNEQFF
J: TRBJ2-1
V: TRBV10-3

CDR3: CASSLDSYYEQYF
J: TRBJ2-7
V: TRBV5-1

CDR3: CASSLGPVYNEQFF
J: TRBJ2-1
V: TRBV28

CDR3: CASKVSGYEQYF
J: TRBJ2-7
V: TRBV28

CDR3: CASSEVSAGVLNTEAFF
J: TRBJ1-1
V: TRBV2

CDR3: CASSLEPGRGSDEQYF
J: TRBJ2-7
V: TRBV27

CDR3: CASSLAGGGGQPQHF
J: TRBJ1-5
V: TRBV5-3

CDR3: CASSSSGRYNERFF
J: TRBJ2-1
V: TRBV11-2

CDR3: CASSTGTPDQPQHF
J: TRBJ1-5
V: TRBV5-1

CDR3: CASSWVQGSGPSGRGTDTQYF
J: TRBJ2-3
V: TRBV28

CDR3: CASSFSRDGDEQFF
J: TRBJ2-1
V: TRBV5-1

CDR3: CASSLARWGQGTYEQYF
J: TRBJ2-7
V: TRBV13